A single sample is the source of the 22 T cell receptor beta chains below, sequenced in a study of shared T cell receptors in the human thymus. Assay used: immunoSEQ multiplex PCR; TCRdb lists only in-frame clones, some missing. The sample holds 700,000 to 750,000 clones, over 75% seen once. These data were also reused for a study on human thymus T cells.

Material for sequencing was thymocytes. The receptor set was obtained from a girl under three years old with a congenital heart defect.

This sequence joins TRBV15 and TRBJ2-7; D ambiguous. This CDR3 comprises 13 residues. Germline CDR1 reads LNHNV; CDR2 reads YYDKDF (reference sequence). V lost 0 bases, J lost 0 bases, and 3 bases lay in between. Written as DNA, the CDR3 is TGTGCCACCAGCAGAGAGAGCTCCTACGAGCAGTACTTC. Amino acids: CATSRESSYEQYF.

The rearrangement links TRBV25-1 to TRBJ1-1; possible D gene TRBD1, 5 bases. The germline V gene encodes CDR1 MGHDK and CDR2 SYGVNS. This CDR3 contains 17 residues. Trimming took 3 bases from V and 4 from J, leaving 21 bases between them. The CDR3 loop is CASSDPSLGGEATEAFF. CDR3 bases: TGTGCCAGCAGTGATCCTTCCCTGGGGGGGGAGGCCACTGAAGCTTTCTTT.

DNA for the CDR3: TGTGCCACCAGCAGAGGCTCGCGCCAGGATAACTATGGCTACACCTTC. Encoded protein: CATSRGSRQDNYGYTF. V gene TRBV15 combines with J gene TRBJ1-2, with unresolved D. This CDR3 is 16 amino acids long. Trimming shortened V by 1 base and J by 1 base, and 13 bases separated the two germline ends. Germline V lookup: CDR1 LNHNV, CDR2 YYDKDF (reference sequence). Drawing the rest from reference TRBV15 and TRBJ1-2, the complete variable domain is DAMVIQNPRYQVTQFGKPVTLSCSQTLNHNVMYWYQQKSSQAPKLLFHYYDKDFNNEADTPDNFQSRRPNTSFCFLDIRSPGLGDTAMYLCATSRGSRQDNYGYTFGSGTRLTVV.

V and J are TRBV5-6 and TRBJ2-7; a possible D gene is TRBD2 (6 bases). The V and J ends lost 1 base and 5 bases respectively, with 10 bases between them. The V gene's germline CDR1 is SGHDT and CDR2 YYEEEE. This CDR3 has 13 residues. CDR3 amino acids: CASSLIPGDEQYF. As DNA, the CDR3 is TGTGCCAGCAGCTTGATACCGGGGGACGAGCAGTACTTC.

This chain joins TRBV4-1 and TRBJ2-3; 12 bases line up with TRBD1. J was trimmed by 4 bases and V by 3 bases; bases with no gene match: 17. Germline CDR1 reads MGHRA; CDR2 reads YSYEKL. The CDR3 totals 20 residues. The CDR3 DNA reads TGCGCCAGCAGCCATACGGGACAGGGGGCTGTTGGGCCTCAGGCAGATACGCAGTATTTT. The encoded protein is CASSHTGQGAVGPQADTQYF.

This CDR3 reads CASSVGSGGDTGELFF. CDR3 coding DNA: TGTGCCAGCAGCGTAGGTAGCGGGGGGGACACCGGGGAGCTGTTTTTT. The rearrangement links TRBV9 to TRBJ2-2; 11 bases fit TRBD2. The CDR3 is made up of 16 amino acids. The V gene's germline CDR1 is SGDLS and CDR2 YYNGEE. V shed 0 bases and J 3 bases; nucleotides not matched to a gene: 1.

This chain uses TRBV28 with TRBJ1-1, with TRBD1 as a possible D gene (5 bases). V was cut by 1 base and J by 7 bases, with 10 bases left in between. The CDR3 extends over 13 amino acids. Germline CDR1 reads MDHEN; CDR2 reads SYDVKM. The CDR3 DNA follows: TGTGCCAGCAGTTTATCGAGACAGCTTGAAGCTTTCTTT. Encoded protein: CASSLSRQLEAFF.

The V and J genes are TRBV4-1 and TRBJ1-1; 7 bases are shared with TRBD1. The CDR3 runs 22 residues. Germline trimming cut 0 bases from V and 1 base from J; bases unmatched to any gene: 23. CDR1 and CDR2 from the germline V gene are MGHRA and YSYEKL. Here the CDR3 reads CASSQDKARPRQGRIRNTEAFF. In nucleotides, the CDR3 is TGCGCCAGCAGCCAAGATAAAGCTAGGCCCCGACAGGGTCGAATTCGGAACACTGAAGCTTTCTTT.

V and J are TRBV7-8 and TRBJ2-7; 12 bases line up with TRBD2. This CDR3 comprises 16 residues. Germline V gene data show CDR1 as SGHVS and CDR2 as FQNEAQ. V lost 5 bases and J lost 6; bases outside the gene matches: 11. CDR3 coding DNA: TGTGCCAGCAGCCGGGGGCTAGCGGGGGGGCCGGGCGAGCAGTACTTC. It is translated as CASSRGLAGGPGEQYF.

The chain has TRBV5-4 and TRBJ2-5, with 9 bases identical to TRBD2. The V and J ends lost 1 base and 3 bases, in that order; junction bases with no gene match: 7. Germline V lookup: CDR1 SGHNT, CDR2 YYREEE (reference sequence). This CDR3 comprises 16 residues. DNA for the CDR3: TGTGCCAGCAGCTTGAGGCCGACTAGCGGAAAAGAGACCCAGTACTTC. Residues: CASSLRPTSGKETQYF.

This clone was picked up a small number of times. The chain couples TRBV27 to TRBJ1-1; no clear D gene. Germline V CDR1 and CDR2: MNHEY, SMNVEV (reference sequence). The CDR3 loop spans 13 amino acids. V lost 5 bases to trimming and J lost 1 base, with 8 bases between them. CDR3 sequence (DNA): TGTGCCAGCAGTCCAGAGGAGAACACTGAAGCTTTCTTT. This sequence encodes CASSPEENTEAFF.

The chain carries TRBV7-2 and TRBJ1-3, with D possibly being TRBD1 (5 bases). Germline V gene data show CDR1 as SGHTA and CDR2 as FQGNSA. The ends were cut back, 5 bases at V and 4 bases at J, with 12 bases in the middle. The CDR3 covers 14 residues. CDR3 bases: TGTGCCAGCAGCATAGGGGAGAGGGGAAACACCATATATTTT. As protein: CASSIGERGNTIYF.

This chain links TRBV13 with TRBJ2-7; possibly TRBD2 for D (6 bases). V was pared by 5 bases and J by 3 bases, with 17 bases between. The CDR3 is 15 amino acids. The V gene's germline CDR1 is PRHDT and CDR2 FYEKMQ (reference sequence). The CDR3 sequence: CASSRRTGGNYEQYF. The CDR3 DNA follows: TGTGCCAGCAGCCGCCGGACCGGCGGGAACTACGAGCAGTACTTC.

The V call is TRBV4-2, the J call TRBJ2-5; D uncertain. Trimming left V 0 bases short and J 2 bases short, with 16 bases between. The V gene's germline CDR1 is LGHNA and CDR2 YNFKEQ. The CDR3 extends over 17 amino acids. The CDR3 DNA sequence: TGTGCCAGCAGCCAAGATGTTAGAGTGAGGCCTCAAGAGACCCAGTACTTC. Translation: CASSQDVRVRPQETQYF.

The J gene is TRBJ1-5, the V gene TRBV5-6; D gene uncertain. Trimming took 4 bases from V and 4 from J, leaving 12 bases between them. CDR3 length: 14 amino acids. CDR1 and CDR2 (germline): SGHDT, YYEEEE. DNA for the CDR3: TGTGCCAGCAGCAGCCGGGTCCAAAATCAGCCCCAGCATTTT. This codes for CASSSRVQNQPQHF.

The genes are TRBV18 and TRBJ1-4, with D uncertain. Trimming took off 2 bases at V and 7 bases at J, with 20 bases between the two ends. Germline CDR1 and CDR2: KGHSH and LQKENI. The CDR3 loop spans 17 amino acids. The CDR3: CASSPNSRTKGGEKLFF. CDR3 bases: TGTGCCAGCTCACCAAACTCGAGGACGAAAGGAGGTGAAAAACTGTTTTTT.

The gene calls are TRBV4-1 and TRBJ1-5; D remains ambiguous. Trimming cost V 0 bases and J 4 bases, with 19 bases left between them. CDR1 MGHRA and CDR2 YSYEKL come from the germline V gene. The CDR3 consists of 18 residues. This chain's CDR3 is CASSQDSDNPTYNQPQHF. The CDR3 nucleotides are TGCGCCAGCAGCCAAGACTCCGACAACCCTACTTATAATCAGCCCCAGCATTTT.

This sequence joins TRBV11-2 and TRBJ1-6; D unresolved. CDR3 size: 14 residues. The germline V gene encodes CDR1 SGHAT and CDR2 FQNNGV. The ends were cut back, 2 bases at V and 6 bases at J, with 8 bases in the middle. The CDR3 coding sequence is TGTGCCAGCAGCTTATTGCAGATTAATTCACCCCTCCACTTT. This codes for CASSLLQINSPLHF.

The chain uses TRBV27 and TRBJ2-7, with 9 nucleotides matching TRBD1. The CDR3 is made up of 16 amino acids. V was pared by 5 bases and J by 5 bases, with 13 bases of the junction left unmatched. Germline CDR1 is MNHEY and CDR2 is SMNVEV (reference sequence). CDR3 bases: TGTGCCAGCAGTCCGACCGGGACAGGGCCTGCCAACGAGCAGTACTTC. Translated: CASSPTGTGPANEQYF.

The chain carries TRBV2 and TRBJ2-1; 11 nucleotides align to TRBD2. The ends lost 3 bases at V and 8 bases at J; junction bases unmatched: 15. CDR3 length equals 18 residues. Per germline, CDR1 SNHLY and CDR2 FYNNEI. The CDR3, as DNA: TGTGCCAGCAGTGACCGCGGTAGCGGGGGGGCTGGGATCGATGAGCAGTTCTTC. Translation gives CASSDRGSGGAGIDEQFF.

The J gene is TRBJ1-1, the V gene TRBV19, with D possibly being TRBD1 (6 bases). In germline, CDR1 is LNHDA, CDR2 SQIVND (reference sequence). Trimming took off 6 bases at V and 3 bases at J, with 11 bases between the two ends. The length of the CDR3 is 13 residues. The CDR3 protein is CASRLTGHTEAFF. The CDR3 DNA is TGTGCCAGTAGACTAACAGGGCACACTGAAGCTTTCTTT.

This clone was found a few times. The chain joins TRBV28 to TRBJ1-1, with 10 bases lining up with TRBD1. Germline CDR1 MDHEN, CDR2 SYDVKM. CDR3 size: 16 residues. The trim removed 6 bases at V and 5 bases at J, leaving 12 bases unmatched. The CDR3: CASSIDRGLGQTEAFF. CDR3 nucleotide sequence: TGTGCCAGCAGCATTGACAGGGGGCTCGGTCAGACTGAAGCTTTCTTT. Full variable domain (missing parts from reference TRBV28 and TRBJ1-1): DVKVTQSSRYLVKRTGEKVFLECVQDMDHENMFWYRQDPGLGLRLIYFSYDVKMKEKGDIPEGYSVSREKKERFSLILESASTNQTSMYLCASSIDRGLGQTEAFFGQGTRLTVV.